The rows below give T cell receptor beta chains drawn from one sample of a study of glioma-infiltrating T cells after dendritic cell vaccination. TCRdb's table, derived via immunoSEQ multiplex PCR, lists solely in-frame clones and lacks some. The sample yields about 90,000 clones, over 75% seen once. The sequencing used blood, collected before dendritic cell vaccination. Every receptor here comes from a human donor with glioblastoma. CDR3s include the opening cysteine and the closing phenylalanine or tryptophan. The D gene is left open where the match is weak. Part of the rows lack a size; the others show once, few, many or a class for expanded clones.

cdr3_nt: TGTGCCAGCAGTTCCGGACTAGCGGGAGCCGAGCAGTACTTC
cdr3_aa: CASSSGLAGAEQYF
j_call: TRBJ2-7
d_call: TRBD2
v_call: TRBV6-5
clone_size: once

cdr3_nt: TGTGCCAGCAGTGGGGGGACAGGGCTGAATGAGCAGTTCTTC
cdr3_aa: CASSGGTGLNEQFF
j_call: TRBJ2-1
d_call: TRBD1
v_call: TRBV2
clone_size: .

cdr3_nt: TGTGCCACCAGCAGAGATCGAGCCAGGGTATTGAACACTGAAGCTTTCTTT
cdr3_aa: CATSRDRARVLNTEAFF
j_call: TRBJ1-1
d_call: .
v_call: TRBV15
clone_size: once

cdr3_nt: TGTGCCAGCAGCCCCGGGGGGTACAATGAGCAGTTCTTC
cdr3_aa: CASSPGGYNEQFF
j_call: TRBJ2-1
d_call: TRBD2
v_call: TRBV7-8
clone_size: .

cdr3_nt: TGTGCCAGCAGCTGGGGAGGCACAGGGGGGGCTGGCTACACCTTC
cdr3_aa: CASSWGGTGGAGYTF
j_call: TRBJ1-2
d_call: TRBD1
v_call: TRBV11-2
clone_size: few

cdr3_nt: TGCGCCAGCAGGTCCGGACAGGGGGGTCTTCCAAAAGAGACCCAGTACTTC
cdr3_aa: CASRSGQGGLPKETQYF
j_call: TRBJ2-5
d_call: TRBD1
v_call: TRBV5-1
clone_size: .

cdr3_nt: TGTGCCAGCAGCCAACCACCAGATCCCTTTGAAGCTTTCTTT
cdr3_aa: CASSQPPDPFEAFF
j_call: TRBJ1-1
d_call: .
v_call: TRBV16
clone_size: .

cdr3_nt: TGTGCTAGTGGTTTGGGTGGACTAGTAGACGAGCAGTACTTC
cdr3_aa: CASGLGGLVDEQYF
j_call: TRBJ2-7
d_call: TRBD2
v_call: TRBV12-5
clone_size: .

cdr3_nt: TGCAGCGTGATGGACAGCAGATATGGCTACACCTTC
cdr3_aa: CSVMDSRYGYTF
j_call: TRBJ1-2
d_call: .
v_call: TRBV29-1
clone_size: .

cdr3_nt: TGTGCTAGCAGCTTAAACCACGGCTCCTACGAGCAGTACTTC
cdr3_aa: CASSLNHGSYEQYF
j_call: TRBJ2-7
d_call: .
v_call: TRBV7-7
clone_size: .

cdr3_nt: TGCGCCAGCAGTATCGGGGCGGGGGCTCATGAAAAACTGTTTTTT
cdr3_aa: CASSIGAGAHEKLFF
j_call: TRBJ1-4
d_call: .
v_call: TRBV5-1
clone_size: .

cdr3_nt: TGTGCCAGCAGTCCCGTCTCCTCCGGGTATGGCTACACCTTC
cdr3_aa: CASSPVSSGYGYTF
j_call: TRBJ1-2
d_call: .
v_call: TRBV11-1
clone_size: .

cdr3_nt: TGTGCCAGCTCAACCCGACAGGGGAAGGCAGATACGCAGTATTTT
cdr3_aa: CASSTRQGKADTQYF
j_call: TRBJ2-3
d_call: TRBD1
v_call: TRBV18
clone_size: .

cdr3_nt: TGCGCCAGCAGACCGGGACAGGGGGCGACCGGGGAGCTGTTTTTT
cdr3_aa: CASRPGQGATGELFF
j_call: TRBJ2-2
d_call: TRBD1
v_call: TRBV5-1
clone_size: .

cdr3_nt: TGTGCTAGTGGTTTTGCGCTGGGGGGCACCGGGGAGCTGTTTTTT
cdr3_aa: CASGFALGGTGELFF
j_call: TRBJ2-2
d_call: .
v_call: TRBV12-5
clone_size: .

cdr3_nt: TGTGCCAGTAGTATTAATCCCGGGTCGGGGTCCTACGAGCAGTACTTC
cdr3_aa: CASSINPGSGSYEQYF
j_call: TRBJ2-7
d_call: .
v_call: TRBV19
clone_size: .